This T cell receptor (beta chain) comes out of a study of metastatic and nonmetastatic thyroid tumors. Study overall: Repertoires of blood and of tissue (tumor or nodule) from malignant and benign thyroid patients were compared.

Trimming took 6 bases from V and 5 from J, leaving 14 bases between them. The CDR3 has 15 amino acids. The V gene's germline CDR1 is SGHTA and CDR2 FQGNSA. From the PCR reads, TCRdb re-called clones with MiXCR. The sample holds some 20,000 clones, 15% to 17% seen once. Ahead of thyroid surgery, no patient had received treatment of any kind. Notes on the study in general: Malignant tumors reportedly showed significantly higher TCR beta diversity than benign nodules in both blood and tumor.

In regard to this clone: Its specificity is not known.

The V call is TRBV7-2, the J call TRBJ1-6; D is uncertain. Sequencing was done on a sample of blood. The sequence was collected from a female donor with papillary thyroid cancer or a benign thyroid nodule (not recorded which). Some clones in this sample may be carry-over from other donors' samples. The CDR3 DNA follows: TGTGCCAGCAGTCTCAACCCCCTCAATAATTCACCCCTCCACTTT. Residues: CASSLNPLNNSPLHF.